This record looks at one TCR beta chain sequence and its context. Its antigen remains unknown. These data come from a study of cytomegalovirus exposure and HLA in healthy donors. Study-wide findings and caveats: In a later analysis, TCR beta V- and J-gene trimming was associated with a missense DCLRE1C variant. CMV serostatus stood as the only immune exposure information on hand.

The PCR contained 60 Vbeta and 13 Jbeta primers. In the original processing: Later analysis identified approximately 88 million unique TCR beta chains, approximately 11 million shared. Measured with immunoSEQ multiplex PCR; TCRdb has only the in-frame clones, and not every one. Clonal size and the V and J genes are those of that table, whereas D and trimming came from the DNA. Of around 110,000 clones in the sample, roughly 73% were seen once. Among the donors, all were healthy bone marrow donors. Material for sequencing was PBMCs. This TCR was sampled from a man aged 25-45 years in good health and CMV-seronegative.

CDR3 loop: CAWSPGGNSPLHF. In DNA form, the CDR3 reads TGTGCCTGGAGTCCCGGGGGGAATTCACCCCTCCACTTT. The chain carries TRBV30 and TRBJ1-6; weak D call: TRBD1 (5 bases). Germline CDR1 GTSNPN, CDR2 SVGIG (reference sequence). V was shortened by 2 bases and J by 7 bases, with 9 bases between the two germline ends. This CDR3 region has 13 residues.